This TCR beta chain was captured by sequencing in a study of radiotherapy plus CTLA-4 blockade in lung cancer. About the study: Disease control reached more than 30%, with objective responses in over 15%.

Participants had chemo-refractory metastatic non-small-cell lung cancer and were treated with focal radiation plus ipilimumab CTLA-4 blockade. Concerning this clone: As yet, its antigen is unknown.

Study findings and constraints: After radiotherapy and ipilimumab, tumor-derived clones expanded in peripheral blood.

Sequencing was performed with immunoSEQ multiplex PCR; in TCRdb, only in-frame clones are kept and a portion is missing. The sample includes 90,000 to 150,000 clones, 75% to 80% of them seen just once. Per the germline V gene, CDR1 is KGHSH and CDR2 is LQKENI. The CDR3 has 14 amino acids. After removal of 2 bases from V and 10 bases from J, the junction contained 8 bases not matched to a gene. The TCR originated in a human donor with non-small cell lung cancer who had a partial response to radiotherapy plus ipilimumab. The source material was peripheral blood, sampled from a patient treated with radiotherapy plus ipilimumab. The rearrangement uses TRBV18 and TRBJ1-1; the match to TRBD1 covers 9 bases. CDR3 residues: CASSPSGQGEGAFF. In nucleotides, the CDR3 is TGTGCCAGCTCACCATCGGGACAGGGTGAAGGAGCTTTCTTT.